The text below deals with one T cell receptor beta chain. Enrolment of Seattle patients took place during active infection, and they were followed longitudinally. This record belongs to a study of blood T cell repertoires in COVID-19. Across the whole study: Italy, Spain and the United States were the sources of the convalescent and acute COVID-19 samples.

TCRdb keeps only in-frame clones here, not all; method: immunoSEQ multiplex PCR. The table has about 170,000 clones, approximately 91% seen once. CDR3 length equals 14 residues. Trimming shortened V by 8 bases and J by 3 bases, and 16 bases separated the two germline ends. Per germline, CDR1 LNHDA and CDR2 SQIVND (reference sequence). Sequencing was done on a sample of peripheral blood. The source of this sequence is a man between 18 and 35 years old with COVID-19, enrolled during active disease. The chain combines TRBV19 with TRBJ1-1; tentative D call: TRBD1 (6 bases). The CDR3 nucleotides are TGTGCCAGTGTCAAGACAGGATTGTACACTGAAGCTTTCTTT. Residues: CASVKTGLYTEAFF.